This record concerns one TCR beta chain sequence. CDR3 length: 12 residues. Trimming took 4 bases from V and 7 from J, leaving 11 bases between them. Germline V CDR1 and CDR2: ENHRY, SYGVKD. This sample is part of a study of T-cell reconstitution after alpha-beta-depleted transplantation in children. TCRbeta library preparation incorporated unique molecular identifiers. Via MiXCR, TCRdb re-called the PCR reads, giving one row per CDR3 protein. The data show a few hundred thousand distinct CDR3 sequences, about 17% seen once. This material consisted of PBMCs from the stem cell graft donor, taken from the stem cell graft. The V and J genes are TRBV10-3 and TRBJ2-7; D is ambiguous. The sequence derives from a human donor who donated a stem cell graft to a child with acute lymphoblastic leukemia. CDR3: CAISAGNLEQYF. CDR3 sequence (DNA): TGTGCCATCAGTGCCGGCAACCTTGAGCAGTACTTC.